The 5 T cell receptor beta chains below were found in one sample sequenced in a study of PD-L1 blockade in urothelial cancer. Here immunoSEQ multiplex PCR was the method, and the copy in TCRdb shows in-frame clones only, minus some. The data hold 45,000 to 60,000 clones, with 88% observed a single time. Time point here: peripheral blood 6 weeks after treatment start. The specimen comprised PBMCs, sampled around atezolizumab (anti-PD-L1) treatment. These receptors all stem from a man aged 55 to 70 with urothelial cancer.

This clone was picked up one time. J is TRBJ2-1 and V is TRBV6-1; 7 bases match TRBD2. The trim removed 2 bases at V and 1 base at J, leaving 2 bases unmatched. CDR1 and CDR2 (germline): MNHNS, SASEGT. The CDR3 has 15 residues. As DNA, the CDR3 is TGTGCCAGCAGTGAAATCGGGAGGTCCTACAATGAGCAGTTCTTC. Amino acids: CASSEIGRSYNEQFF.

The V call is TRBV7-9, the J call TRBJ2-2, with 7 bases identical to TRBD2. Germline CDR1 is SEHNR and CDR2 is FQNEAQ (reference sequence). The trim removed 4 bases at V and 5 bases at J, leaving 7 bases unmatched. This CDR3 comprises 15 residues. CDR3 sequence reads: CASSSFGGGTGELFF. The DNA for the CDR3 is TGTGCCAGCAGCTCGTTCGGCGGGGGAACCGGGGAGCTGTTTTTT.

Comment on this clone: The sample carries other DNA sequences with the same CDR3. The V gene is TRBV6-1, the J gene TRBJ1-2; 9 nucleotides match TRBD1. J gave up 2 bases and V 0 bases, and 1 base lay outside the gene matches. The CDR3 is 15 amino acids. The germline V gene has CDR1 MNHNS and CDR2 SASEGT. The CDR3 loop reads CASSEAGTGNYGYTF. CDR3 nucleotides: TGTGCCAGCAGTGAAGCGGGGACAGGGAACTATGGCTACACCTTC.

Of note for this clone: At one end, the junction sequence differs from germline, possibly due to a read error. The V gene is TRBV11-1, the J gene TRBJ1-1; 8 nucleotides match TRBD1. This CDR3 comprises 13 residues. The germline CDR1 and CDR2 sequences are SGHAT and FQDESV (reference sequence). Here the CDR3 DNA reads TGTGCCAGCAGCTTAGCATCAGGGGGCCCAGGAGACTTT. It is translated as CASSLASGGPGDF.

CDR3 amino acids: CASRPYDRVQETQYF. As DNA, the CDR3 is TGTGCCAGCAGGCCTTACGACAGGGTCCAAGAGACCCAGTACTTC. V gene TRBV27 combines with J gene TRBJ2-5; 7 bases line up with TRBD1. V lost 6 bases and J lost 1; bases outside the gene matches: 8. CDR3 length: 15 residues. Germline loops: CDR1 MNHEY, CDR2 SMNVEV (reference sequence).